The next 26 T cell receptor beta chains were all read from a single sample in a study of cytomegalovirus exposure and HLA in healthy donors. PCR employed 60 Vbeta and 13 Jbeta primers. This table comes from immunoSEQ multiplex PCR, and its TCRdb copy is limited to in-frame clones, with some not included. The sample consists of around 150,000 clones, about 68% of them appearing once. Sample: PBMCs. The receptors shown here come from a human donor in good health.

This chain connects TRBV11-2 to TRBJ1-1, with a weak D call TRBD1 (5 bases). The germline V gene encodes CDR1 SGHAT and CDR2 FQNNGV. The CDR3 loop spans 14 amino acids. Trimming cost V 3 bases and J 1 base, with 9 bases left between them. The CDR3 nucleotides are TGTGCCAGCAGCTTGGGGCAGGGGAACACTGAAGCTTTCTTT. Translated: CASSLGQGNTEAFF.

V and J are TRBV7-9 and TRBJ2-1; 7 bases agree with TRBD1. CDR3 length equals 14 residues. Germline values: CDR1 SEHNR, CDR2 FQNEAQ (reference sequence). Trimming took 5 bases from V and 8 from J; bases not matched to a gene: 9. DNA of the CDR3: TGTGCCAGCAGCCCGACAGGGTCCCCCCATGAGCAGTTCTTC. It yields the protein CASSPTGSPHEQFF.

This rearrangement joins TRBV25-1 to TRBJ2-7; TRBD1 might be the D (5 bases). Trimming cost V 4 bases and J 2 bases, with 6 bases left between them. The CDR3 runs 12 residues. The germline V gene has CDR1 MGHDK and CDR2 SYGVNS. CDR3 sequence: CASSAGPYEQYF. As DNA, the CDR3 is TGTGCCAGCAGTGCAGGGCCCTACGAGCAGTACTTC.

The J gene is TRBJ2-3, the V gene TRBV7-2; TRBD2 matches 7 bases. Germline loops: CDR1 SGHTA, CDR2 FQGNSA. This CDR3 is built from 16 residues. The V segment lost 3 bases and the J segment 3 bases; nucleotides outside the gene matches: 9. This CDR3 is CASSFARTRLTDTQYF. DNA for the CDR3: TGTGCCAGCAGCTTTGCAAGGACTAGGCTGACAGATACGCAGTATTTT.

CDR3 residues: CASSWGQGSNQPQHF. The CDR3 DNA is TGTGCCAGCAGCTGGGGACAGGGCAGCAATCAGCCCCAGCATTTT. V usage is TRBV27 and J usage is TRBJ1-5; 9 nucleotides align to TRBD1. Germline V gene sequence: CDR1 MNHEY, CDR2 SMNVEV (reference sequence). Unmatched junction bases numbered 4, after V lost 6 bases and J lost 1 base. The CDR3 is 15 residues long.

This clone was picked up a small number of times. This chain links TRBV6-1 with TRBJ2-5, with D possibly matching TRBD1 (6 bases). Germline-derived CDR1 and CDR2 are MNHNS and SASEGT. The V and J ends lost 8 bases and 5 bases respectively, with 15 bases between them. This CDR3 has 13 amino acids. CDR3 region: CASGVTGRETQYF. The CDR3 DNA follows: TGTGCCAGCGGCGTGACAGGCCGGGAGACCCAGTACTTC.

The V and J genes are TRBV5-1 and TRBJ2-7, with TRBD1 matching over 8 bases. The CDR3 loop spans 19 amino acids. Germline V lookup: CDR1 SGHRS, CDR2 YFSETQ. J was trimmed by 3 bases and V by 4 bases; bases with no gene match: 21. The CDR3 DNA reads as TGCGCCAGCAGCGACCGGACAGGGTTAGGGGACCTAGCGAGCTACGAGCAGTACTTC. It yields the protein CASSDRTGLGDLASYEQYF. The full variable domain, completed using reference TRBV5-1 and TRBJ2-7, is KAGVTQTPRYLIKTRGQQVTLSCSPISGHRSVSWYQQTPGQGLQFLFEYFSETQRNKGNFPGRFSGRQFSNSRSEMNVSTLELGDSALYLCASSDRTGLGDLASYEQYFGPGTRLTVT.

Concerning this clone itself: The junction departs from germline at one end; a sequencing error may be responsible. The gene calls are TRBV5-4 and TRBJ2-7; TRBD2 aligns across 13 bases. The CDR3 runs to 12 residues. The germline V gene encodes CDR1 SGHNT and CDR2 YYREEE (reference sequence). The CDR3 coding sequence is TGTGCCCTCTCGACTAGCGGGAGGCCCCTGGACTTC. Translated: CALSTSGRPLDF.

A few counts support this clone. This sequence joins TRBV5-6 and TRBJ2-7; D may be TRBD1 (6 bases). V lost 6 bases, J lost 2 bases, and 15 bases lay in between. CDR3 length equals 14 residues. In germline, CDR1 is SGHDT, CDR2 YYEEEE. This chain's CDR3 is CASMEAGEPYEQYF. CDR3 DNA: TGTGCCAGCATGGAAGCAGGGGAGCCCTACGAGCAGTACTTC.

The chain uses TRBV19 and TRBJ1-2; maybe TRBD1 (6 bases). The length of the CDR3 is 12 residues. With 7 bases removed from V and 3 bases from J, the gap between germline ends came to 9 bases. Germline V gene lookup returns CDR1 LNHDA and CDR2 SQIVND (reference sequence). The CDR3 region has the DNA TGTGCCAGTACCCCAGGGGACTATGGCTACACCTTC. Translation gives CASTPGDYGYTF. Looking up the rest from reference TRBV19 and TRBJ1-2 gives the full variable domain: DGGITQSPKYLFRKEGQNVTLSCEQNLNHDAMYWYRQDPGQGLRLIYYSQIVNDFQKGDIAEGYSVSREKKESFPLTVTSAQKNPTAFYLCASTPGDYGYTFGSGTRLTVV.

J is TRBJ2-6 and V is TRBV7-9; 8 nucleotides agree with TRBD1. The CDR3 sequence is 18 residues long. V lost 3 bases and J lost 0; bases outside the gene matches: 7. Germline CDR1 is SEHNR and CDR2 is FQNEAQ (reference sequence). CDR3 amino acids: CASSFTGQALSGANVLTF. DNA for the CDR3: TGTGCCAGCAGCTTTACGGGACAGGCCCTCTCTGGGGCCAACGTCCTGACTTTC. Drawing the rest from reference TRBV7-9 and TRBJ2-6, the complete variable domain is DTGVSQNPRHKITKRGQNVTFRCDPISEHNRLYWYRQTLGQGPEFLTYFQNEAQLEKSRLLSDRFSAERPKGSFSTLEIQRTEQGDSAMYLCASSFTGQALSGANVLTFGAGSRLTVL.

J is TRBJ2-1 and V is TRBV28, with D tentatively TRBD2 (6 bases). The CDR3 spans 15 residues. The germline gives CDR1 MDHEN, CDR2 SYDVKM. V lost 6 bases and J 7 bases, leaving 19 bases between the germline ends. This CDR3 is CASSRARGMLNEQFF. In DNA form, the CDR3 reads TGTGCCAGCAGCCGGGCCCGGGGGATGCTAAATGAGCAGTTCTTC.

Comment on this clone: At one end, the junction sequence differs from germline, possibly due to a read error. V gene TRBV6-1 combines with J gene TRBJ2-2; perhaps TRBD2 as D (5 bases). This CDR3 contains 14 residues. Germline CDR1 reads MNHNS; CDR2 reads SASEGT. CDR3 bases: TGTGCCAGCAGTCTAAGACGGGCCACCGGGGAGCTATTTTTT. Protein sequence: CASSLRRATGELFF.

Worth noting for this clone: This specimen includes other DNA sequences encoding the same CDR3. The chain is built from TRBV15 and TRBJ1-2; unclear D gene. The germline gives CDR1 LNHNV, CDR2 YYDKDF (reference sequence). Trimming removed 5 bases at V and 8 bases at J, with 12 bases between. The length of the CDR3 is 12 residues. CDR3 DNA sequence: TGTGCCACCAGCGGCAGTAATGCAGGCTACACCTTC. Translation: CATSGSNAGYTF.

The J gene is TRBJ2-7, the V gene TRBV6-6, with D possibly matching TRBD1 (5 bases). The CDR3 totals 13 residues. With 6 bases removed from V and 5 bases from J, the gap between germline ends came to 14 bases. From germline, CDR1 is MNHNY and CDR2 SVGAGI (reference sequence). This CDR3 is CASSYGRVDEQYF. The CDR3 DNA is TGTGCCAGCAGCTATGGCAGGGTCGACGAGCAGTACTTC.

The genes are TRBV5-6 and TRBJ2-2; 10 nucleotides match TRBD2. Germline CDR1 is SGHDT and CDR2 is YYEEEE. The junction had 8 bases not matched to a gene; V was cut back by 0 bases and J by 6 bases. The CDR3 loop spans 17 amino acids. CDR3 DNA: TGTGCCAGCAGCTTGGAGCTAGCGGGAGTAGGTGCCGGGGAGCTGTTTTTT. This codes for CASSLELAGVGAGELFF. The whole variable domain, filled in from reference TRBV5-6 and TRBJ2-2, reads DAGVTQSPTHLIKTRGQQVTLRCSPKSGHDTVSWYQQALGQGPQFIFQYYEEEERQRGNFPDRFSGHQFPNYSSELNVNALLLGDSALYLCASSLELAGVGAGELFFGEGSRLTVL.

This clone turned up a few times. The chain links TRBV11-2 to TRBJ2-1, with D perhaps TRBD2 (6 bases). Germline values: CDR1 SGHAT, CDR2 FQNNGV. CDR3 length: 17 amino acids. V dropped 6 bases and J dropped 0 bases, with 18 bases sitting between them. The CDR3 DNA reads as TGTGCCAGCAGAGGCCCCAAGCGGGCCAACTCCTACAATGAGCAGTTCTTC. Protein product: CASRGPKRANSYNEQFF.

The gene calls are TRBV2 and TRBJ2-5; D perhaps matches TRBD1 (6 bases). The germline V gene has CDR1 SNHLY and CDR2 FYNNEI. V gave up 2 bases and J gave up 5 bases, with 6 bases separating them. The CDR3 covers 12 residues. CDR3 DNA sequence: TGTGCCAGCAGTGAAACAGGGGAGACCCAGTACTTC. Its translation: CASSETGETQYF.

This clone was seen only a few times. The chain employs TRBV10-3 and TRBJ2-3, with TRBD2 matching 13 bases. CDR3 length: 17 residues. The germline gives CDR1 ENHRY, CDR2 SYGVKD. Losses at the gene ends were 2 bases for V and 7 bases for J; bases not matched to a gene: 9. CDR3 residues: CAISEGQLAGGRNTQYF. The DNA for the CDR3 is TGTGCCATCAGTGAGGGACAACTAGCGGGAGGGCGAAATACGCAGTATTTT.

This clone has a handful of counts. CDR3 sequence: CASSTGGPFTGYEQYF. The CDR3 DNA sequence: TGTGCCAGCAGCACAGGCGGCCCTTTTACGGGCTACGAGCAGTACTTC. This chain connects TRBV11-2 to TRBJ2-7, with D possibly being TRBD1 (5 bases). The germline V and J ends were trimmed by 5 bases and 3 bases, with 20 bases remaining between them. This CDR3 has 16 amino acids. Germline CDR1 reads SGHAT; CDR2 reads FQNNGV.

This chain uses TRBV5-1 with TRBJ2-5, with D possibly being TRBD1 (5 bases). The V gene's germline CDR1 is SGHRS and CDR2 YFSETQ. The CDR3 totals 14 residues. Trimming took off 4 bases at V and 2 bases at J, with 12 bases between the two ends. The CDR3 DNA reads TGCGCCAGCAGCAAGGGGTCACAACAAGAGACCCAGTACTTC. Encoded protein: CASSKGSQQETQYF.

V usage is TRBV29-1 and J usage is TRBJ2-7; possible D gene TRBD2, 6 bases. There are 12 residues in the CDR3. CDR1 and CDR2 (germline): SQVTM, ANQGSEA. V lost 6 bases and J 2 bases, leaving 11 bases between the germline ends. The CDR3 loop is CSVSGGTYEQYF. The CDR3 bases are TGCAGCGTGTCAGGAGGGACCTACGAGCAGTACTTC.

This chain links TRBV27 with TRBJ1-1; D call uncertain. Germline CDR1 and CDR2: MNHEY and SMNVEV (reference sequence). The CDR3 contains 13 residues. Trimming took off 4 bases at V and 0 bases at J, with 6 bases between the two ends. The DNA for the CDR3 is TGTGCCAGCAGTTGGGCCATGAACACTGAAGCTTTCTTT. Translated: CASSWAMNTEAFF.

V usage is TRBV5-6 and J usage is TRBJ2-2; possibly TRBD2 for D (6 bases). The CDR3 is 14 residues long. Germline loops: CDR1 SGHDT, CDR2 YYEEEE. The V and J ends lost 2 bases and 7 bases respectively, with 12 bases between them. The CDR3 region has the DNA TGTGCCAGCAGCTTCGGGAGCCTTAGCGGGGAGCTGTTTTTT. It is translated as CASSFGSLSGELFF.

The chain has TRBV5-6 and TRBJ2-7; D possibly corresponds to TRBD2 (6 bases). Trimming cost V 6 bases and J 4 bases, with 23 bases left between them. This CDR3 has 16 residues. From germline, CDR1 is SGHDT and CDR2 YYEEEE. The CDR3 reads CASTVSLGPGVYEQYF. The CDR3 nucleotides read TGTGCCAGCACCGTTAGTCTAGGGCCGGGAGTATACGAGCAGTACTTC.

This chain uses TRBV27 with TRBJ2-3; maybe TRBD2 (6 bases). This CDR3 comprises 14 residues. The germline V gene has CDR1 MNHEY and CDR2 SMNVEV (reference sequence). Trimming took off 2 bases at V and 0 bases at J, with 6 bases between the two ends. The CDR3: CASSLGGSTDTQYF. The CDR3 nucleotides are TGTGCCAGCAGTTTAGGGGGGAGCACAGATACGCAGTATTTT.